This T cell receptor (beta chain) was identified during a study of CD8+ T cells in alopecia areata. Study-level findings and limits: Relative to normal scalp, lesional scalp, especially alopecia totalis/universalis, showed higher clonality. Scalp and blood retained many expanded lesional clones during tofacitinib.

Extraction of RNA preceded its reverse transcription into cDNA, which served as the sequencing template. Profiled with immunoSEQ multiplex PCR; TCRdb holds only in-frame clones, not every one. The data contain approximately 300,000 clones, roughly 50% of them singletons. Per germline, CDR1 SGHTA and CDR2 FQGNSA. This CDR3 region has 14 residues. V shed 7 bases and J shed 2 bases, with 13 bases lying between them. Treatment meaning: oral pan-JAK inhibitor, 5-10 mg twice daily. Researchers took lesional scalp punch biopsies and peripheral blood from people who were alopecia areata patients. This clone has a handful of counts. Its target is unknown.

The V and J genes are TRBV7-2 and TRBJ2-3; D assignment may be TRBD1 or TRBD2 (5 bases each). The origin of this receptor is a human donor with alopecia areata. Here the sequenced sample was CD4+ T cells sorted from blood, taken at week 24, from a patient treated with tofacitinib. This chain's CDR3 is CASTWGPFTDTQYF. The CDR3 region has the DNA TGTGCCAGCACCTGGGGACCGTTCACAGATACGCAGTATTTT.